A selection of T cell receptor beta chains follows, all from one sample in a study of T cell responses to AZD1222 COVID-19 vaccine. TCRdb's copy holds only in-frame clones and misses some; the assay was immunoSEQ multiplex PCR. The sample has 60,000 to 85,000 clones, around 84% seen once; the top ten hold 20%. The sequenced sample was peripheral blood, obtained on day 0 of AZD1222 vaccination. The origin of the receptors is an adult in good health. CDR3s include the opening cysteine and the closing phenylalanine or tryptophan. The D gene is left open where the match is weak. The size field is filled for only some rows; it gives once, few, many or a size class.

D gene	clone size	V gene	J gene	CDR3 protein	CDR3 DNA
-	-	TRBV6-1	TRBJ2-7	CTSSESTGTGYEQYF	TGTACCAGCAGTGAATCAACAGGCACAGGGTACGAGCAGTACTTC
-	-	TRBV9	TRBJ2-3	CASSGASAGTDTQYF	TGTGCCAGCAGCGGTGCCTCGGCCGGCACAGATACGCAGTATTTT
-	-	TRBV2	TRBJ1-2	CASSPTGLLDGYTF	TGTGCCAGCAGTCCCACAGGCTTATTAGATGGCTACACCTTC
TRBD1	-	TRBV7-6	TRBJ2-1	CASSPSQDRGRDEQFF	TGTGCCAGCAGTCCGAGCCAGGACAGGGGGCGTGATGAGCAGTTCTTC
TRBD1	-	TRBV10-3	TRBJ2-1	CAISEPDGDRGNEQFF	TGTGCCATCAGTGAGCCGGACGGGGACAGGGGAAATGAGCAGTTCTTC
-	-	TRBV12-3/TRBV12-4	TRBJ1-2	CASSLEGYGYTF	TGTGCCAGCAGTCTTGAGGGATATGGCTACACCTTC
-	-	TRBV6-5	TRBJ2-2	CASSRGTGELFF	TGTGCCAGCAGCCGGGGGACCGGGGAGCTGTTTTTT
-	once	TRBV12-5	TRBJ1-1	CASGTPSPEAFF	TGTGCTAGTGGTACCCCCTCGCCCGAAGCTTTCTTT
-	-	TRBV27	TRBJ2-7	CASSWGDGYEQYF	TGTGCCAGCAGTTGGGGGGACGGCTACGAGCAGTACTTC
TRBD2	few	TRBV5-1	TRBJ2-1	CASSWAGASGVYNEQFF	TGCGCCAGCAGCTGGGCGGGAGCTAGCGGGGTTTACAATGAGCAGTTCTTC
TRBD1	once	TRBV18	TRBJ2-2	CASSLDRVTGELFF	TGTGCCAGCTCACTGGACAGGGTAACCGGGGAGCTGTTTTTT
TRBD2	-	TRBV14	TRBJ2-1	CASSGREWDEQFF	TGTGCCAGCAGCGGGCGGGAGTGGGATGAGCAGTTCTTC
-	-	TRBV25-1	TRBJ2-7	CASSELVQGKSEQYF	TGTGCCAGCAGTGAATTGGTACAGGGTAAGAGCGAGCAGTACTTC
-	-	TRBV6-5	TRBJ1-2	CASEGGRGYTF	TGTGCCAGCGAGGGGGGACGTGGCTACACCTTC
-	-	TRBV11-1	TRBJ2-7	CASSYPASYEQYF	TGTGCCAGCAGCTACCCAGCTTCCTACGAGCAGTACTTC
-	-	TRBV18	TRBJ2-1	CASSPLQGSLSEQFF	TGTGCCAGCTCTCCTCTACAGGGCTCCTTGAGTGAGCAGTTCTTC
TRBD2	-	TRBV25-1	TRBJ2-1	CASRTSGTVSHEQFF	TGTGCCAGCAGGACTAGCGGGACGGTATCCCATGAGCAGTTCTTC
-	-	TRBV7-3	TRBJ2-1	CASSAVDSNEQFF	TGTGCCAGCAGCGCGGTCGACAGTAATGAGCAGTTCTTC
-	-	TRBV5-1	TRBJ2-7	CASSPGPSSAYEQYF	TGCGCCAGCAGCCCCGGCCCGTCTTCCGCCTACGAGCAGTACTTC
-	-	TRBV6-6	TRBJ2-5	CASSDTPRTQYF	TGTGCCAGCAGTGACACCCCCCGGACCCAGTACTTC
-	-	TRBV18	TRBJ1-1	CASSPPRAASEAFF	TGTGCCAGCTCACCACCGAGGGCAGCATCTGAAGCTTTCTTT
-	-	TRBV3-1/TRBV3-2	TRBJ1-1	CASRRNTEAFF	TGTGCCAGCAGGAGGAACACTGAAGCTTTCTTT
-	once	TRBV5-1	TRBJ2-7	CASSPSLGYEQYF	TGCGCCAGCAGCCCCTCGTTAGGCTACGAGCAGTACTTC
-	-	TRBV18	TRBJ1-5	CASSEGNSNQPQHF	TGTGCCAGCTCCGAGGGGAATAGCAATCAGCCCCAGCATTTT
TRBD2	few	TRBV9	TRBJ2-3	CASSGEGDTQYF	TGTGCCAGCAGCGGGGAGGGAGATACGCAGTATTTT
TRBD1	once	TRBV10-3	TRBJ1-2	CAIKRSGDRNPSGGYTF	TGTGCCATCAAACGATCGGGGGACAGAAACCCCTCGGGTGGCTACACCTTC
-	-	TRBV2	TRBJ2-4	CASSEPGVKNIQYF	TGTGCCAGCAGTGAACCGGGGGTCAAAAACATTCAGTACTTC
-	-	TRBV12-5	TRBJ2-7	CASGLVLQGHYEQYF	TGTGCTAGTGGTTTGGTACTACAGGGTCACTACGAGCAGTACTTC
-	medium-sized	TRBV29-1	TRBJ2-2	CSATRTGAGELFF	TGCAGCGCCACGAGGACGGGGGCCGGGGAGCTGTTTTTT
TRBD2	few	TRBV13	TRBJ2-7	CASSSGLAGSEQYF	TGTGCCAGCAGCTCGGGACTAGCGGGATCAGAGCAGTACTTC
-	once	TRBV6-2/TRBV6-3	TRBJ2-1	CASSYRDLYNEQFF	TGTGCCAGCAGTTACCGGGACCTCTATAATGAGCAGTTCTTC
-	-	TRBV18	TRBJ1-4	CASSPGQGYATNEKLFF	TGTGCCAGCTCCCCCGGTCAGGGGTATGCAACTAATGAAAAACTGTTTTTT
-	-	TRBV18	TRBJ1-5	CASSPAYSNQPQHF	TGTGCCAGCTCACCCGCATATAGCAATCAGCCCCAGCATTTT
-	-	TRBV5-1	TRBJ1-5	CASSSEGGTNQPQHF	TGCGCCAGCAGTTCTGAGGGTGGAACAAATCAGCCCCAGCATTTT
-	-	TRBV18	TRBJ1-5	CASSPPGFGSNQPQHF	TGTGCCAGCTCACCACCCGGGTTCGGCAGCAATCAGCCCCAGCATTTT
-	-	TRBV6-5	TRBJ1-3	CASSPPGAGNTIYF	TGTGCCAGCAGCCCCCCCGGGGCTGGAAACACCATATATTTT
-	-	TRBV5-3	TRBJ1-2	CARSLPSTEGGGYTF	TGTGCCAGAAGCTTACCTTCGACAGAAGGGGGTGGCTACACCTTC
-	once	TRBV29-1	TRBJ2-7	CSVRSHEQYF	TGCAGCGTTAGAAGTCACGAGCAGTACTTC
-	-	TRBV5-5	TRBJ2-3	CASSLESDTQYF	TGTGCCAGCAGCTTAGAATCAGATACGCAGTATTTT
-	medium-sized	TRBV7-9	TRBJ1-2	CASSLHRSDYTF	TGTGCCAGCAGCTTACACCGATCTGACTACACCTTC
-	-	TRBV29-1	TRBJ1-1	CSGDGPTEAFF	TGCAGCGGGGACGGCCCCACTGAAGCTTTCTTT
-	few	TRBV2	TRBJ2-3	CASSLSADTQYF	TGTGCCAGCAGTCTGTCGGCAGATACGCAGTATTTT
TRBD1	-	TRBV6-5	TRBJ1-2	CASSYTDRDYGYTF	TGTGCCAGCAGTTACACGGACAGGGACTATGGCTACACCTTC
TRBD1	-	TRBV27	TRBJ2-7	CASSHTPGQGYEQYF	TGTGCCAGCAGCCATACTCCGGGACAGGGTTACGAGCAGTACTTC
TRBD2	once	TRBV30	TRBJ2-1	CAWTSGNTNEQFF	TGTGCCTGGACTAGCGGGAACACCAATGAGCAGTTCTTC
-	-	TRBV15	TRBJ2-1	CATSRDPGGGLNEQFF	TGTGCCACCAGCAGAGATCCCGGTGGGGGTCTGAATGAGCAGTTCTTC
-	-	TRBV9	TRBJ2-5	CASSPGGLQETQYF	TGTGCCAGCAGCCCTGGAGGATTACAAGAGACCCAGTACTTC